This TCR beta chain was retrieved from a study of spatial heterogeneity in lung cancer. At least ten counts were recorded for this clonotype. Time point described: sample taken at primary tumor resection. Whole RNA from tumor, nontumor lung or frozen PBMC was sequenced unsorted. The donors were about 67 patients with non-small cell lung cancer that was early-stage and untreated. There are 16 residues in the CDR3. In germline, CDR1 is KGHSH, CDR2 LQKENI. V lost 2 bases and J lost 0, with 8 bases in between. Each TCR cDNA molecule carried a unique molecular identifier. TCRdb reanalysed the 5' RACE reads using MiXCR and keeps one entry per CDR3 protein. Of tens of thousands of distinct CDR3 sequences in the sample, less than 5.5% are singletons; the top ten hold under 35%.

The input for sequencing was PBMCs, taken at surgery. The receptor comes from a female donor with early-stage non-small cell lung cancer. The chain uses TRBV18 and TRBJ2-6; D not resolved. The CDR3: CASSPFWGSGANVLTF. The DNA of the CDR3 is TGTGCCAGCTCACCATTTTGGGGCTCTGGGGCCAACGTCCTGACTTTC. The full variable domain, completed using reference TRBV18 and TRBJ2-6, is NAGVMQNPRHLVRRRGQEARLRCSPMKGHSHVYWYRQLPEEGLKFMVYLQKENIIDESGMPKERFSAEFPKEGPSILRIQQVVRGDSAAYFCASSPFWGSGANVLTFGAGSRLTVL.